Following are 12 T cell receptor beta chains from one sample sequenced in a study of CD8 T cell repertoires and HIV-1 epitope variants. Only in-frame clones appear in the TCRdb table, and some are missing; sequencing was by immunoSEQ multiplex PCR. The sample holds about 5,600 clones, around three fifths seen once. Which antigens these TCRs recognize remains unknown. Sequences were obtained from cultured CD8+ T cells derived from PBMCs. Receptors originate from a male donor with HIV.

The chain links TRBV25-1 to TRBJ1-5; no definite D call. CDR1 is MGHDK and CDR2 is SYGVNS in the germline V gene. The CDR3 totals 13 residues. V was shortened by 5 bases and J by 3 bases, with 8 bases between the two germline ends. This chain's CDR3 is CASSPSHNQPQHF. The CDR3 nucleotides read TGTGCCAGCAGTCCCTCCCACAATCAGCCCCAGCATTTT.

This chain joins TRBV11-1 and TRBJ2-2; possibly TRBD1 or TRBD2 for D (5 bases each). Trimming took off 6 bases at V and 2 bases at J, with 10 bases between the two ends. Germline CDR1 is SGHAT and CDR2 is FQDESV (reference sequence). CDR3 length equals 14 residues. CDR3 region: CASSHRDNTGELFF. The CDR3 DNA sequence: TGTGCCAGCAGTCACCGGGACAACACCGGGGAGCTGTTTTTT.

The chain couples TRBV4-1 to TRBJ2-7; D assignment may be TRBD1 or TRBD2 (5 bases each). V was pared by 3 bases and J by 5 bases, with 11 bases between. This CDR3 comprises 13 residues. Germline V CDR1 and CDR2: MGHRA, YSYEKL. CDR3: CASSQGPLDEQYF. CDR3 sequence (DNA): TGCGCCAGCAGCCAGGGACCCCTTGACGAGCAGTACTTC.

This clone appeared once. The rearrangement joins TRBV18 to TRBJ1-6; D remains ambiguous. The germline gives CDR1 KGHSH, CDR2 LQKENI. This CDR3 is built from 19 residues. The V end was cut by 3 bases, the J end by 0 bases, with 18 bases between. The CDR3 coding sequence is TGTGCCAGCTCACCGCTATGGGATGATTCAGGCTCCTATAATTCACCCCTCCACTTT. As protein: CASSPLWDDSGSYNSPLHF.

The chain employs TRBV4-3 and TRBJ1-4; D call uncertain. Deletions cut 0 bases from V and 3 bases from J, with 5 bases between. Per the germline V gene, CDR1 is LGHNA and CDR2 is YSLEER. There are 14 residues in the CDR3. CDR3 sequence reads: CASSQEWANEKLFF. The CDR3 DNA is TGCGCCAGCAGCCAAGAGTGGGCTAATGAAAAACTGTTTTTT.

This clone appeared a few times. The V call is TRBV7-8, the J call TRBJ2-7; D not resolved. The CDR3 is made up of 10 amino acids. CDR1 SGHVS and CDR2 FQNEAQ come from the germline V gene. Trimming pared 8 bases from V and 7 bases from J, leaving 9 bases between. The CDR3 DNA is TGTGCCAGCGGAGACAATGAGCAGTACTTC. Residues: CASGDNEQYF.

The genes are TRBV7-3 and TRBJ2-1; D possibly uses TRBD1 or TRBD2 (6 bases each). Trimming took off 4 bases at V and 8 bases at J, with 12 bases between the two ends. Per the germline V gene, CDR1 is SGHTA and CDR2 is FQGTGA. This CDR3 comprises 13 residues. The CDR3 region is CASSWGASDEQFF. Written as DNA, the CDR3 is TGTGCCAGCAGCTGGGGGGCCTCGGATGAGCAGTTCTTC.

This sequence joins TRBV11-3 and TRBJ2-5; a weak D match, TRBD1 (5 bases). The CDR3 is 14 residues long. Germline V gene sequence: CDR1 SGHNT, CDR2 YENEEA. Trimming shortened V by 5 bases and J by 2 bases, and 12 bases separated the two germline ends. CDR3 sequence (DNA): TGTGCCAGCAGCCATAGACAGAATCAAGAGACCCAGTACTTC. This codes for CASSHRQNQETQYF.

This clone was recorded only once. V gene TRBV19 combines with J gene TRBJ2-3; 7 bases align to TRBD1. V was clipped by 3 bases and J by 0 bases; unmatched bases: 3. The CDR3 covers 15 residues. CDR1 is LNHDA and CDR2 is SQIVND in the germline V gene (reference sequence). The CDR3 reads CASSIGDSSTDTQYF. CDR3 DNA sequence: TGTGCCAGTAGTATTGGGGACAGCAGCACAGATACGCAGTATTTT.

This clone was seen once. J is TRBJ2-1 and V is TRBV7-9, with 11 positions matching TRBD1. V lost 6 bases to trimming and J lost 8 bases; unmatched junction nucleotides: 6. Germline V gene sequence: CDR1 SEHNR, CDR2 FQNEAQ (reference sequence). The CDR3 sequence is 14 residues long. In nucleotides, the CDR3 is TGTGCCAGCAGGGTGGACAGGGGGCTTGATGAGCAGTTCTTC. Translation gives CASRVDRGLDEQFF.

The chain joins TRBV2 to TRBJ2-2, with D possibly being TRBD1 (5 bases). The CDR3 runs to 13 residues. Germline assignment: CDR1 SNHLY and CDR2 FYNNEI. V was cut by 3 bases and J by 5 bases, with 7 bases left in between. The CDR3 DNA is TGTGCCAGCAGTGACAGGGCTACCGGGGAGCTGTTTTTT. Translation gives CASSDRATGELFF.

V gene TRBV4-1 combines with J gene TRBJ2-4; D call uncertain. The V gene's germline CDR1 is MGHRA and CDR2 YSYEKL. Trimming left V 4 bases short and J 3 bases short, with 10 bases between. The CDR3 sequence is 14 residues long. The CDR3 here is CASSPSLDKNIQYF. For the CDR3, the DNA is TGCGCCAGCAGCCCCAGCCTGGACAAAAACATTCAGTACTTC.